A single sample gave rise to the 24 T cell receptor beta chains below, sequenced in a study of Ad26.COV2.S vaccination and SARS-CoV-2 variants. Treatment given: over 15 received Ad26.COV2.S at low or high dose, single or two shots; about 5 received placebo; per-sample allocation not given. All samples were drawn on day 63, counting from the first vaccine or placebo injection. Assay used: immunoSEQ multiplex PCR; TCRdb lists only in-frame clones, some missing. The sample contains 350,000 to 600,000 clones, roughly nine tenths of which appear only once. This specimen was peripheral blood, taken in a trial of Ad26.COV2.S vaccine versus placebo. The receptors come from a person between 18 and 65 years old who received the Ad26.COV2.S COVID-19 vaccine or a placebo.

This clone came up a few times. The chain recombines TRBV19 with TRBJ1-5; maybe TRBD1 (5 bases). This CDR3 comprises 15 residues. Germline V gene sequence: CDR1 LNHDA, CDR2 SQIVND (reference sequence). Trimming stripped 6 bases from V and 4 bases from J, with 16 bases between. The CDR3 loop is CASRRGEGWNQPQHF. The CDR3 coding sequence is TGTGCCAGTAGACGTGGGGAGGGGTGGAATCAGCCCCAGCATTTT.

This sequence joins TRBV15 and TRBJ1-2; D uncertain. Germline CDR1 reads LNHNV; CDR2 reads YYDKDF (reference sequence). V was cut by 0 bases and J by 4 bases, with 9 bases left in between. CDR3 length: 14 amino acids. The CDR3 region is CATSRDTAGYGYTF. In DNA, the CDR3 is TGTGCCACCAGCAGAGACACAGCGGGCTATGGCTACACCTTC.

This chain joins TRBV2 and TRBJ2-7; no clear D. V was pared by 4 bases and J by 4 bases, with 17 bases between. Germline V gene data show CDR1 as SNHLY and CDR2 as FYNNEI. CDR3 size: 15 residues. The CDR3 protein is CASSGQSDQNYEQYF. In nucleotides, the CDR3 is TGTGCCAGCAGTGGCCAGTCAGACCAAAATTACGAGCAGTACTTC.

The chain joins TRBV6-5 to TRBJ2-3; D uncertain. Per germline, CDR1 MNHEY and CDR2 SVGAGI. Trimming left V 2 bases short and J 3 bases short, with 15 bases between. The CDR3 is 16 amino acids. The CDR3 DNA reads TGTGCCAGCAGTTACGCTTCTGCACCTTCTACAGATACGCAGTATTTT. Encoded protein: CASSYASAPSTDTQYF.

The chain uses TRBV11-2 and TRBJ1-5, with D uncertain. The CDR3 contains 12 residues. V lost 0 bases and J 6 bases, leaving 3 bases between the germline ends. Germline V gene lookup returns CDR1 SGHAT and CDR2 FQNNGV. The CDR3 here is CASSLEGQPQHF. CDR3 DNA: TGTGCCAGCAGCTTAGAGGGTCAGCCCCAGCATTTT.

J is TRBJ2-1 and V is TRBV6-4; the D gene could be TRBD1 or TRBD2 (5 bases each). The V end was cut by 5 bases, the J end by 5 bases, with 16 bases between. The CDR3 is made up of 15 amino acids. Germline CDR1 MRHNA, CDR2 SNTAGT. The CDR3 DNA is TGTGCCAGCAGTTCGGGGACCACCCCCCACAATGAGCAGTTCTTC. Translating gives CASSSGTTPHNEQFF.

This rearrangement joins TRBV5-1 to TRBJ1-3; D might be TRBD1 (5 bases). This CDR3 region has 15 residues. The germline V gene has CDR1 SGHRS and CDR2 YFSETQ. V was trimmed by 0 bases and J by 3 bases, leaving 10 bases between them. CDR3 residues: CASSLVWGFGNTIYF. CDR3 sequence (DNA): TGCGCCAGCAGCTTGGTTTGGGGCTTTGGAAACACCATATATTTT.

The DNA of the CDR3 is TGCGCCAGCAGCTTGGGTACAAGCGGGACCCTCTACAATGAGCAGTTCTTC. Residues: CASSLGTSGTLYNEQFF. This sequence joins TRBV5-1 and TRBJ2-1; 7 nucleotides match TRBD2. V shed 0 bases and J 3 bases; nucleotides not matched to a gene: 9. The CDR3 is made up of 17 amino acids. Per the germline V gene, CDR1 is SGHRS and CDR2 is YFSETQ.

This clone was found once. This rearrangement joins TRBV4-2 to TRBJ2-2; D is possibly TRBD1 (6 bases). Germline loops: CDR1 LGHNA, CDR2 YNFKEQ. There are 17 residues in the CDR3. V dropped 2 bases and J dropped 0 bases, with 13 bases sitting between them. CDR3 amino acids: CASSQPLTGPNTGELFF. The DNA for the CDR3 is TGTGCCAGCAGCCAACCCCTGACAGGACCGAACACCGGGGAGCTGTTTTTT.

The chain employs TRBV5-1 and TRBJ1-1; possible D gene TRBD1, 5 bases. With 2 bases removed from V and 6 bases from J, the gap between germline ends came to 17 bases. This CDR3 comprises 15 residues. Germline CDR1 is SGHRS and CDR2 is YFSETQ. The CDR3 loop is CASSFPGRGEAEAFF. The CDR3 bases are TGCGCCAGCAGCTTCCCGGGAAGAGGGGAGGCTGAAGCTTTCTTT.

The rearrangement joins TRBV5-1 to TRBJ2-5; 9 nucleotides align to TRBD2. With 9 bases clipped from V and 5 bases from J, the junction kept 14 bases outside the gene matches. The germline V gene has CDR1 SGHRS and CDR2 YFSETQ. This CDR3 is built from 15 residues. The chain's CDR3 is CATRWGGRAAETQYF. Written as DNA, the CDR3 is TGCGCCACCAGATGGGGCGGGAGGGCCGCCGAGACCCAGTACTTC. Using reference TRBV5-1 and TRBJ2-5 for the parts outside the CDR3, the full variable domain is KAGVTQTPRYLIKTRGQQVTLSCSPISGHRSVSWYQQTPGQGLQFLFEYFSETQRNKGNFPGRFSGRQFSNSRSEMNVSTLELGDSALYLCATRWGGRAAETQYFGPGTRLLVL.

The CDR3 loop is CAWSSGQLFRGAFF. CDR3 coding DNA: TGTGCCTGGAGTTCGGGACAGCTCTTCCGCGGGGCTTTCTTT. V gene TRBV30 combines with J gene TRBJ1-1; TRBD1 agrees at 7 bases. J gave up 11 bases and V 2 bases, and 14 bases lay outside the gene matches. The V gene's germline CDR1 is GTSNPN and CDR2 SVGIG (reference sequence). This CDR3 region has 14 residues. The full variable domain, in which reference TRBV30 and TRBJ1-1 provide the parts outside the CDR3, is SQTIHQWPATLVQPVGSPLSLECTVEGTSNPNLYWYRQAAGRGLQLLFYSVGIGQISSEVPQNLSASRPQDRQFILSSKKLLLSDSGFYLCAWSSGQLFRGAFFGQGTRLTVV.

The chain carries TRBV27 and TRBJ2-7, with D possibly TRBD2 on 5 matching bases. V lost 5 bases, J lost 0 bases, and 14 bases lay in between. The length of the CDR3 is 15 residues. Germline-derived CDR1 and CDR2 are MNHEY and SMNVEV (reference sequence). As DNA, the CDR3 is TGTGCCAGCAGTCGGAGAGGGCCATCCTCCTACGAGCAGTACTTC. Translating it yields CASSRRGPSSYEQYF.

This chain connects TRBV18 to TRBJ2-3; the match to TRBD1 covers 9 bases. The trim removed 3 bases at V and 4 bases at J, leaving 5 bases unmatched. CDR3 length: 15 residues. CDR1 is KGHSH and CDR2 is LQKENI in the germline V gene. CDR3 sequence: CASSPDRGGSDTQYF. The CDR3 coding sequence is TGTGCCAGCTCACCGGACAGGGGCGGATCAGATACGCAGTATTTT.

The chain employs TRBV18 and TRBJ1-2, with 8 bases aligning to TRBD1. Per germline, CDR1 KGHSH and CDR2 LQKENI. The V segment lost 3 bases and the J segment 7 bases; nucleotides outside the gene matches: 16. The length of the CDR3 is 17 residues. For the CDR3, the DNA is TGTGCCAGCTCACCCCAGACAGGGGATATGAGCACTAGTGGCTACACCTTC. Translation: CASSPQTGDMSTSGYTF.

This chain joins TRBV10-3 and TRBJ1-6; D gene unclear. The CDR3 runs 16 residues. V was pared by 3 bases and J by 0 bases, with 9 bases between. Germline CDR1 reads ENHRY; CDR2 reads SYGVKD. DNA for the CDR3: TGTGCCATCAGTGATGCGGGGAGCTCCTATAATTCACCCCTCCACTTT. It yields the protein CAISDAGSSYNSPLHF.

This clone has just one count. Other DNA sequences in this specimen translate into the identical CDR3. The V and J genes are TRBV18 and TRBJ2-1; TRBD2 agrees at 12 bases. The CDR3 totals 15 residues. With 2 bases clipped from V and 4 bases from J, the junction kept 0 bases outside the gene matches. CDR1 and CDR2 (germline): KGHSH, LQKENI. The CDR3 loop reads CASSPGLAGYNEQFF. The CDR3 DNA is TGTGCCAGCTCACCAGGACTAGCGGGATACAATGAGCAGTTCTTC.

The gene calls are TRBV5-1 and TRBJ1-4; a possible D gene is TRBD1 (5 bases). Germline CDR1 is SGHRS and CDR2 is YFSETQ. Between the trimmed V and J ends, which lost 2 bases and 8 bases, there was a span of 10 bases. CDR3 size: 13 residues. The CDR3 nucleotides read TGCGCCAGCAGCTTTCTGGGGGGAGAAAAACTGTTTTTT. Protein: CASSFLGGEKLFF.

V is TRBV25-1 and J is TRBJ2-3; D not resolved. Trimming took 6 bases from V and 1 from J, leaving 14 bases between them. Looked up from germline, CDR1 is MGHDK and CDR2 is SYGVNS. The CDR3 has 15 amino acids. This CDR3 is CASSSFDFRTDTQYF. CDR3 nucleotides: TGTGCCAGCAGCTCGTTTGACTTTCGCACAGATACGCAGTATTTT.

The CDR3 DNA reads TGTGCCAGCAGCCATAGTGCAGGTCCAGAAAAACTGTTTTTT. Translating gives CASSHSAGPEKLFF. The gene calls are TRBV3-1 (or the pseudogene TRBV3-2) and TRBJ1-4; D is uncertain. The CDR3 runs to 14 residues. Trimming removed 3 bases from V and 8 bases from J, with 13 bases in between. CDR1 and CDR2 (germline): LGHDT, YNNKEL (reference sequence).

This clone was seen only a few times. CDR3 sequence reads: CASSHLAESTDTQYF. The CDR3 DNA reads as TGTGCCAGCAGCCATCTAGCGGAAAGCACAGATACGCAGTATTTT. The chain recombines TRBV7-6 with TRBJ2-3; 7 bases are a match to TRBD2. V trimming: 5 bases; J trimming: 0 bases; junction bases outside the gene matches: 5. CDR3 length: 15 amino acids. Germline loops: CDR1 SGHVS, CDR2 FNYEAQ.

This clone was observed a single time. This chain connects TRBV19 to TRBJ2-6; a possible D gene is TRBD2 (5 bases). Trimming pared 9 bases from V and 0 bases from J, leaving 21 bases between. The CDR3 length is 18 residues. Germline V CDR1 and CDR2: LNHDA, SQIVND (reference sequence). The CDR3 DNA is TGTGCCAGCGTACGGACGGACTTCCTATACTCTGGGGCCAACGTCCTGACTTTC. Its protein is CASVRTDFLYSGANVLTF.

The rearrangement joins TRBV5-6 to TRBJ2-5; 11 bases align to TRBD2. CDR1 is SGHDT and CDR2 is YYEEEE in the germline V gene. The CDR3 extends over 13 amino acids. J gave up 5 bases and V 4 bases, and 1 base lay outside the gene matches. The CDR3 loop reads CASSRTSGETQYF. In DNA form, the CDR3 reads TGTGCCAGCAGCCGGACTAGCGGGGAGACCCAGTACTTC.

V is TRBV7-2 and J is TRBJ2-7; a weak D match, TRBD1 (6 bases). This CDR3 spans 15 amino acids. V was pared by 3 bases and J by 4 bases, with 16 bases between. Germline loops: CDR1 SGHTA, CDR2 FQGNSA. The chain's CDR3 is CASSFTGWGGYEQYF. The DNA for the CDR3 is TGTGCCAGCAGCTTTACAGGGTGGGGCGGATACGAGCAGTACTTC.